This entry lists 27 T cell receptor beta chains sequenced from one sample in a study of blood T cells in healthy people across ages. Then a second PCR, running roughly 6 to 12 cycles, was carried out with a sample-barcoded 5' primer and a J-beta primer mix. From the 5' RACE reads, TCRdb called clonotypes with MiXCR, one entry per CDR3 protein. The sample holds a few hundred thousand distinct CDR3 sequences, about 25% seen once. The sequenced sample consisted of blood. These receptors came from an older woman in good health.

This clonotype was detected only a few times. CDR3 sequence: CAISESIPAEAFF. CDR3 bases: TGTGCCATCAGTGAGTCGATTCCAGCTGAAGCTTTCTTT. This chain connects TRBV10-3 to TRBJ1-1, with D unresolved. The germline V and J ends were trimmed by 0 bases and 6 bases, with 8 bases remaining between them. The CDR3 spans 13 residues. Germline V gives CDR1 ENHRY, CDR2 SYGVKD.

The rearrangement links TRBV6-1 to TRBJ2-7; a possible D gene is TRBD2 (5 bases). Germline-derived CDR1 and CDR2 are MNHNS and SASEGT. The V and J ends lost 5 bases and 7 bases respectively, with 21 bases between them. The CDR3 is 15 residues long. As DNA, the CDR3 is TGTGCCAGCAGTCAAAGACCCGGGGAGCCTGAGGAGCAGTACTTC. Translating gives CASSQRPGEPEEQYF.

The rearrangement links TRBV11-3 to TRBJ1-1, with a tentative D call TRBD1 (5 bases). The CDR3 loop spans 15 amino acids. V was pared by 3 bases and J by 3 bases, with 14 bases between. Germline V gene data show CDR1 as SGHNT and CDR2 as YENEEA. The CDR3 loop reads CASSFGGGEDTEAFF. CDR3 DNA: TGTGCCAGCAGCTTTGGGGGGGGTGAGGACACTGAAGCTTTCTTT.

This clonotype was picked up a small number of times. The chain recombines TRBV5-1 with TRBJ2-5; D is tentatively TRBD1 or TRBD2 (5 bases each). The J call could be wrong; TRBJ2-1 is a better fit for the DNA end. This CDR3 has 13 residues. The V gene's germline CDR1 is SGHRS and CDR2 YFSETQ. The CDR3 reads CASSTGPHNEQFF. In DNA, the CDR3 is TGCGCCAGCAGCACGGGACCTCACAATGAGCAGTTCTTC.

This clonotype was counted a few times. The chain links TRBV4-3 to TRBJ2-1; D might be TRBD2 (6 bases). The J call may be wrong; the DNA end is better matched by TRBJ2-5. This CDR3 contains 17 residues. CDR1 is LGHNA and CDR2 is YSLEER in the germline V gene. The CDR3 DNA follows: TGCGCCAGCAGCCAAGATCGGTCTTGGCGGGGTGAAGAGACCCAGTACTTC. Its protein is CASSQDRSWRGEETQYF.

There are a few counts of this clonotype. V gene TRBV7-2 combines with J gene TRBJ1-3, with TRBD1 matching 7 bases. With 1 base clipped from V and 3 bases from J, the junction kept 6 bases outside the gene matches. CDR3 length: 16 residues. Germline CDR1 and CDR2: SGHTA and FQGNSA. This CDR3 reads CASSLVGGGIGNTIYF. The CDR3 coding sequence is TGTGCCAGCAGCTTAGTAGGGGGCGGAATTGGAAACACCATATATTTT.

The V call is TRBV6-5, the J call TRBJ2-5; 8 positions agree with TRBD2. The DNA end lines up better with TRBJ2-7; the J call may be wrong. Germline V CDR1 and CDR2: MNHEY, SVGAGI. The CDR3 totals 15 residues. The CDR3 here is CASTPSGLDSYEQYF. The CDR3 DNA is TGTGCCAGCACCCCCTCGGGACTAGATAGCTACGAGCAGTACTTC.

The gene calls are TRBV20-1 and TRBJ1-1; no reliable D call. This CDR3 comprises 12 residues. V gave up 3 bases and J gave up 5 bases, with 10 bases separating them. The germline gives CDR1 DFQATT, CDR2 SNEGSKA (reference sequence). In nucleotides, the CDR3 is TGCAGTGCTAGGGACTTGGGTACTGAAGCTTTCTTT. It codes for CSARDLGTEAFF.

This clonotype occurred a few times. The genes are TRBV7-9 and TRBJ2-3; TRBD2 is a possible D gene (5 bases). Germline values: CDR1 SEHNR, CDR2 FQNEAQ (reference sequence). This CDR3 comprises 16 residues. Trimming cost V 5 bases and J 4 bases, with 19 bases left between them. Written as DNA, the CDR3 is TGTGCCAGCAGCCCCGCGCCCGGGAAAGAGGCAGATACGCAGTATTTT. Protein sequence: CASSPAPGKEADTQYF. Full variable domain (rest looked up from reference TRBV7-9 and TRBJ2-3): DTGVSQNPRHKITKRGQNVTFRCDPISEHNRLYWYRQTLGQGPEFLTYFQNEAQLEKSRLLSDRFSAERPKGSFSTLEIQRTEQGDSAMYLCASSPAPGKEADTQYFGPGTRLTVL.

This chain joins TRBV9 and TRBJ2-6; D not resolved. The CDR3 runs to 13 residues. From germline, CDR1 is SGDLS and CDR2 YYNGEE. Trimming took off 6 bases at V and 0 bases at J, with 4 bases between the two ends. As DNA, the CDR3 is TGTGCCAGCACCAACTCTGGGGCCAACGTCCTGACTTTC. Encoded protein: CASTNSGANVLTF.

The gene calls are TRBV5-1 and TRBJ2-7, with 7 bases identical to TRBD1. The CDR3 is made up of 16 amino acids. Germline V gene lookup returns CDR1 SGHRS and CDR2 YFSETQ. The V segment lost 1 base and the J segment 0 bases; nucleotides outside the gene matches: 7. CDR3 loop: CASSLSPTGSSYEQYF. CDR3 nucleotide sequence: TGCGCCAGCAGCTTGAGTCCGACAGGGAGCTCCTACGAGCAGTACTTC.

In its sample, this clonotype was seen a few times. V usage is TRBV20-1 and J usage is TRBJ2-1; 8 nucleotides align to TRBD2. CDR1 is DFQATT, CDR2 SNEGSKA, per germline (reference sequence). After removal of 7 bases from V and 4 bases from J, the junction contained 6 bases not matched to a gene. The CDR3 contains 13 residues. CDR3 sequence: CSVAGPNYNEQFF. The CDR3 DNA reads TGCAGTGTAGCGGGGCCAAATTACAATGAGCAGTTCTTC.

The chain carries TRBV15 and TRBJ1-2; maybe TRBD1 (5 bases). Germline V gene lookup returns CDR1 LNHNV and CDR2 YYDKDF (reference sequence). The CDR3 runs to 15 residues. V shed 3 bases and J shed 3 bases, with 14 bases lying between them. CDR3 coding DNA: TGTGCCACCAGCAGGACCGGTGGGGGAGACTATGGCTACACCTTC. Amino acid sequence: CATSRTGGGDYGYTF.

The chain combines TRBV6-6 with TRBJ2-7, with unresolved D. V was cut by 0 bases and J by 2 bases, with 11 bases left in between. The germline V gene encodes CDR1 MNHNY and CDR2 SVGAGI (reference sequence). The CDR3 covers 15 residues. CDR3 DNA sequence: TGTGCCAGCAGTTACTCGAAAGGGCCCCCCTACGAGCAGTACTTC. Protein: CASSYSKGPPYEQYF.

The chain has TRBV20-1 and TRBJ2-1, with D tentatively TRBD2 (7 bases). The CDR3 covers 16 residues. The V gene lost 3 bases and the J gene lost 0 bases, with 15 bases spanning the gap. From germline, CDR1 is DFQATT and CDR2 SNEGSKA (reference sequence). CDR3 protein: CSARGGRSSSYNEQFF. CDR3 DNA sequence: TGCAGTGCTAGGGGGGGGCGGTCTAGCTCCTACAATGAGCAGTTCTTC.

The J gene is TRBJ1-4, the V gene TRBV6-2 or TRBV6-3, with D maybe TRBD1 (6 bases). Trimming stripped 7 bases from V and 8 bases from J, with 17 bases between. The germline V gene encodes CDR1 MNHEY and CDR2 SVGEGT. The CDR3 is 14 amino acids. The CDR3 loop reads CASTRQVYQEKLFF. The DNA for the CDR3 is TGTGCCAGCACCCGACAGGTTTATCAAGAAAAACTGTTTTTT.

V gene TRBV7-9 combines with J gene TRBJ2-7; the D gene is possibly TRBD1 (5 bases). Germline V CDR1 and CDR2: SEHNR, FQNEAQ (reference sequence). The CDR3 spans 13 residues. V was shortened by 4 bases and J by 7 bases, with 14 bases between the two germline ends. The CDR3 coding sequence is TGTGCCAGCAGCTCCGGACATGTGGAAGAGCAGTACTTC. This encodes CASSSGHVEEQYF.

V is TRBV30 and J is TRBJ1-2; a possible D gene is TRBD1 (5 bases). Germline lookup yields CDR1 GTSNPN and CDR2 SVGIG (reference sequence). CDR3 length: 13 residues. The V end was cut by 4 bases, the J end by 7 bases, with 16 bases between. The CDR3 is CAWTSMGDSGYTF. The CDR3 DNA sequence: TGTGCCTGGACCTCTATGGGGGATAGTGGCTACACCTTC. Looking up the rest from reference TRBV30 and TRBJ1-2 gives the full variable domain: SQTIHQWPATLVQPVGSPLSLECTVEGTSNPNLYWYRQAAGRGLQLLFYSVGIGQISSEVPQNLSASRPQDRQFILSSKKLLLSDSGFYLCAWTSMGDSGYTFGSGTRLTVV.

This clonotype was found a few times. The chain combines TRBV6-2 or TRBV6-3 with TRBJ1-1; no clear D. The CDR3 totals 11 residues. The germline gives CDR1 MNHEY, CDR2 SVGEGT. Trimming took off 7 bases at V and 1 base at J, with 4 bases between the two ends. The CDR3 DNA reads as TGTGCCAGCATGCGGAACACTGAAGCTTTCTTT. Encoded protein: CASMRNTEAFF.

The CDR3 DNA reads TGTGCCAGCAGCCAAGGAGTAACAGGGCCCAGCACAGATACGCAGTATTTT. It translates to CASSQGVTGPSTDTQYF. The chain carries TRBV4-2 and TRBJ2-3, with D tentatively TRBD1 (6 bases). The CDR3 has 17 residues. V lost 1 base, J lost 0 bases, and 14 bases lay in between. Germline V gives CDR1 LGHNA, CDR2 YNFKEQ.

The V gene is TRBV4-2, the J gene TRBJ2-5; D is perhaps TRBD2 (6 bases). The J call is in doubt because the DNA end fits TRBJ2-7 better. Germline CDR1 is LGHNA and CDR2 is YNFKEQ. This CDR3 is built from 14 residues. CDR3 DNA: TGTGCCAGCAGCAGTGGACGGGGGTCATACGAGCAGTACTTC. Translation: CASSSGRGSYEQYF.

This clonotype occurred a few times. This chain links TRBV20-1 with TRBJ2-5; D unresolved. V lost 3 bases and J lost 1, with 15 bases in between. This CDR3 spans 15 amino acids. The germline gives CDR1 DFQATT, CDR2 SNEGSKA (reference sequence). The CDR3 is CSARVGSARQETQYF. CDR3 nucleotides: TGCAGTGCTAGGGTGGGGTCGGCTCGCCAAGAGACCCAGTACTTC.

This clonotype was picked up a small number of times. The gene calls are TRBV20-1 and TRBJ1-4; possibly TRBD1 for D (6 bases). This CDR3 is built from 13 residues. Germline loops: CDR1 DFQATT, CDR2 SNEGSKA (reference sequence). V gave up 3 bases and J gave up 8 bases, with 13 bases separating them. CDR3 in amino acids: CSARGALGEKLFF. The CDR3 DNA sequence: TGCAGTGCTAGGGGGGCTCTAGGGGAAAAACTGTTTTTT.

There are a few counts of this clonotype. J is TRBJ2-1 and V is TRBV27, with a weak D call TRBD1 (5 bases). This CDR3 spans 14 amino acids. Trimming removed 7 bases at V and 7 bases at J, with 17 bases between. CDR1 is MNHEY, CDR2 SMNVEV, per germline (reference sequence). CDR3 in DNA: TGTGCCAGCAATGTAATTACAGGCGTAAATGAGCAGTTCTTC. Protein sequence: CASNVITGVNEQFF.

V gene TRBV4-3 combines with J gene TRBJ2-2; TRBD1 agrees at 7 bases. Germline V gene sequence: CDR1 LGHNA, CDR2 YSLEER. The CDR3 covers 16 residues. The V and J ends lost 2 bases and 3 bases, in that order; junction bases with no gene match: 6. CDR3 loop: CASSQMRDRYTGELFF. Here the CDR3 DNA reads TGCGCCAGCAGCCAAATGAGGGACAGATACACCGGGGAGCTGTTTTTT.

This chain connects TRBV3-1 to TRBJ2-2; D unclear. The germline V and J ends were trimmed by 7 bases and 3 bases, with 6 bases remaining between them. This CDR3 comprises 12 residues. In germline, CDR1 is LGHDT, CDR2 YNNKEL (reference sequence). This chain's CDR3 is CASIGDTGELFF. CDR3 nucleotides: TGTGCCAGCATAGGAGACACCGGGGAGCTGTTTTTT. The full variable domain, with the rest looked up from reference TRBV3-1 and TRBJ2-2, is DTAVSQTPKYLVTQMGNDKSIKCEQNLGHDTMYWYKQDSKKFLKIMFSYNNKELIINETVPNRFSPKSPDKAHLNLHINSLELGDSAVYFCASIGDTGELFFGEGSRLTVL.

This clonotype was seen a handful of times. The chain links TRBV7-8 to TRBJ2-6; 13 bases align to TRBD2. The CDR3 runs to 19 residues. Germline loops: CDR1 SGHVS, CDR2 FQNEAQ. Trimming removed 2 bases from V and 4 bases from J; junction bases left unmatched: 8. The CDR3 nucleotides read TGTGCCAGCAGCTTACCAACTAGCGGGGGGGCTGGGGGGGCCAACGTCCTGACTTTC. Translating gives CASSLPTSGGAGGANVLTF.